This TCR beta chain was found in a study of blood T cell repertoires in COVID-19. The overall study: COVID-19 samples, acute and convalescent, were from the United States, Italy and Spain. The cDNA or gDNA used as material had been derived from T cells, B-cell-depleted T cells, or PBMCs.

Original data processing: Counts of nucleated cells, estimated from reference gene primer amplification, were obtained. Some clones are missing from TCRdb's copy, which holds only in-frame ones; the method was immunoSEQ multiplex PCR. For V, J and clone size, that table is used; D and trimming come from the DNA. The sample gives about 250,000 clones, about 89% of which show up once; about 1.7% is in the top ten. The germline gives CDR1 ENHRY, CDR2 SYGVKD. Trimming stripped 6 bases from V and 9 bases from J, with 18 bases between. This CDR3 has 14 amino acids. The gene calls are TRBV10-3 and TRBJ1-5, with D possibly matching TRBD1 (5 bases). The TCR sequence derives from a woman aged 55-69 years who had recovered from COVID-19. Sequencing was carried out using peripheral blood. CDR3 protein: CAISFDRDGGPQHF. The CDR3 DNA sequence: TGTGCCATCAGCTTCGACAGAGACGGCGGGCCCCAGCATTTT.